A selection of T cell receptor beta chains follows, all from one sample in a study of blood T cell repertoires in COVID-19. Libraries were prepared by immunoSEQ multiplex PCR; TCRdb keeps only in-frame clonotypes and omits some of them. The sample yields some 300,000 clones, 80% to 90% seen once. Sequenced: peripheral blood. These receptor sequences come from a woman aged 45 to 65 with COVID-19, enrolled during active disease. CDR3s leave out the opening cysteine and the closing phenylalanine or tryptophan.

TRBJ2-5 | TRBV29-1 | SVSGARKETQY
TRBJ1-4 | TRBV11-3 | ASAGRGGFYEKLF
TRBJ2-4 | TRBV5-6 | ASSIWTSGEGIQY
TRBJ1-3 | TRBV7-6 | ASSLGPGTSGNTIY
TRBJ2-2 | TRBV27 | ASGGWRGRRGTGELF
TRBJ2-3 | TRBV15 | ATSRGQAGGPEDTQY
TRBJ2-1 | TRBV9 | ASSPGPSGVYNEQF
TRBJ1-1 | TRBV4-1 | ASGRHLNTEAF
TRBJ1-5 | TRBV11-1 | ASSPEAGPNQPQH
TRBJ2-1 | TRBV11-3 | ASSRMGGRGLDEQF
TRBJ2-7 | TRBV19 | ASSRDRYEQY
TRBJ2-1 | TRBV12-5 | ASGFEAGARNEQF
TRBJ2-1 | TRBV5-1 | ASSPGTSGSNEQF
TRBJ2-3 | TRBV4-2 | ASSQDTYRDTDTQY
TRBJ2-1 | TRBV19 | ASSYQGGPGEQF
TRBJ2-2 | TRBV9 | ASSVDQAGTGELF
TRBJ2-5 | TRBV5-1 | ASSSLAGVAQETQY
TRBJ2-7 | TRBV7-6 | ASSLNSGRAHEQY
TRBJ1-1 | TRBV19 | ASSNREVIRAF
TRBJ2-7 | TRBV7-8 | ASSLGREGASEQY
TRBJ2-7 | TRBV12-3/TRBV12-4 | ASSRWTEGEQY
TRBJ2-5 | TRBV18 | ASSPQAQGLETQY
TRBJ2-7 | TRBV27 | ASRPQQGHYEQY
TRBJ2-3 | TRBV19 | ASSIGGQARLRDTQY
TRBJ2-4 | TRBV21-1 | ASSPPRSAAKNIQY
TRBJ1-6 | TRBV2 | ASTGQTDSPLH
TRBJ2-2 | TRBV7-3 | ASSLEGFGTGKLF
TRBJ2-7 | TRBV6-5 | ASRDQGGGSYEQY
TRBJ2-1 | TRBV5-1 | ASSSGQGSYNEQF
TRBJ1-5 | TRBV30 | AWSVPGGYQPQH
TRBJ2-4 | TRBV19 | ASSILPGESIQY
TRBJ1-1 | TRBV11-3 | ASSLQGNEAF
TRBJ2-2 | TRBV19 | ASFRGLSNTGELF
TRBJ2-3 | TRBV5-8 | ASSSGSLSGVGTDTQY
TRBJ2-1 | TRBV9 | ASSVRGYNEQF
TRBJ2-3 | TRBV4-1 | ASSQEGTGRSYRSTQY
TRBJ2-7 | TRBV5-1 | ASSLDTGDEQY
TRBJ1-2 | TRBV5-1 | ASSLDPGGYGYT
TRBJ2-1 | TRBV19 | ASSPHRGRMYNEQF
TRBJ2-1 | TRBV5-1 | ASSLGSGRGNEQF
TRBJ2-3 | TRBV27 | ASSLSPPPPQQGAHDTQY
TRBJ2-2 | TRBV4-1 | ASSQDPGRNTGELF
TRBJ1-6 | TRBV7-9 | ASSTQGDSPLH
TRBJ2-2 | TRBV24-1 | ATSDSVASGSSGELF
TRBJ2-1 | TRBV5-1 | ASRSGDNEQF
TRBJ1-1 | TRBV29-1 | SVLSGAEAF
TRBJ2-7 | TRBV30 | AWSVQQSYEQY
TRBJ1-1 | TRBV5-4 | ASSWDRGQSGNTEAF
TRBJ1-5 | TRBV6-6 | ASSRNPYGTDNQPQH
TRBJ1-1 | TRBV7-9 | ASSHRQGANEAF